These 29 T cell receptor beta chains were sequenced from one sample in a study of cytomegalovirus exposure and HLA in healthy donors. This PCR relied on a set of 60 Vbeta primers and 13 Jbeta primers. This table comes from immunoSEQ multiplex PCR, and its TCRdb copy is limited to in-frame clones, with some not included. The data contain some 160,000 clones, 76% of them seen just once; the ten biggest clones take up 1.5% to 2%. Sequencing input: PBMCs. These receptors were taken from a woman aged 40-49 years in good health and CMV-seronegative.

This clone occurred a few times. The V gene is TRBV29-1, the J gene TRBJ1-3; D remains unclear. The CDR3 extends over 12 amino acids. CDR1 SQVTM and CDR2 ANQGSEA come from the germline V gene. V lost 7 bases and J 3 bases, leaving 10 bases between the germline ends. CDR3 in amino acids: CSGGELGNTIYF. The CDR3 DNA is TGCAGCGGGGGAGAGCTTGGAAACACCATATATTTT.

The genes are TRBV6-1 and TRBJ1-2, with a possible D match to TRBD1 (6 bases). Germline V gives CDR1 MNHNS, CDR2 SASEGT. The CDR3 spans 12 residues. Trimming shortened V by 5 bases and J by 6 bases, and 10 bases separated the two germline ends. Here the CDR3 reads CASSNRDHGYTF. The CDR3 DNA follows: TGTGCCAGCAGTAACAGGGACCATGGCTACACCTTC.

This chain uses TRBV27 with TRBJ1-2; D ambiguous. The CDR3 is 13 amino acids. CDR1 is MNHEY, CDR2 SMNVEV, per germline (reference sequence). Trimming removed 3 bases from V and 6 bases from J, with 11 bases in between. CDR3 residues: CASSFGGLDGYTF. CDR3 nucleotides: TGTGCCAGCAGTTTTGGCGGCCTGGATGGCTACACCTTC.

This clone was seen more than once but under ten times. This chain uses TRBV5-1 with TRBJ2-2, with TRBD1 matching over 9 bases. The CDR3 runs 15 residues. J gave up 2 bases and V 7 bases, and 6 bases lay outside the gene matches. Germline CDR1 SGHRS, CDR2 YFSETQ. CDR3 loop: CASATGGANTGELFF. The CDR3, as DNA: TGCGCCAGCGCTACAGGGGGCGCTAACACCGGGGAGCTGTTTTTT.

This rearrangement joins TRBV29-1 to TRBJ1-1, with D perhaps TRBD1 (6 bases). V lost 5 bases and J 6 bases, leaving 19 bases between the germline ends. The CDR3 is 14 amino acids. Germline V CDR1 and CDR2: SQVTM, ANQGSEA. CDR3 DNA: TGCAGCGTTATCAGGGGCGGGTTAAGGCCTGAAGCTTTCTTT. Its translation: CSVIRGGLRPEAFF.

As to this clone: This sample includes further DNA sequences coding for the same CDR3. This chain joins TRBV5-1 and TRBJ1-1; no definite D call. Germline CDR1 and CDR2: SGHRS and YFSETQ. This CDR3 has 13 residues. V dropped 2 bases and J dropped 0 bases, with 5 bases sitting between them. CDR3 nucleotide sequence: TGCGCCAGCAGCTTCGGTATGAACACTGAAGCTTTCTTT. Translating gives CASSFGMNTEAFF.

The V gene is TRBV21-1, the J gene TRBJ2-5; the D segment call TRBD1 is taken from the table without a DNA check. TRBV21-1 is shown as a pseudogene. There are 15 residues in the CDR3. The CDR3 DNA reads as TGTGCCAGCAGCAATAGGCAGGGTCTCCAAGAGACCCAGTACTTC. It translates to CASSNRQGLQETQYF.

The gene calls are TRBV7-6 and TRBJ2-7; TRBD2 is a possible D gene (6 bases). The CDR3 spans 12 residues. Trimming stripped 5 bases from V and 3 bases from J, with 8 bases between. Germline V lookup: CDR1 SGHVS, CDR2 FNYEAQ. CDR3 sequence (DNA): TGTGCCAGCAGCCCGGGAGACTACGAGCAGTACTTC. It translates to CASSPGDYEQYF.

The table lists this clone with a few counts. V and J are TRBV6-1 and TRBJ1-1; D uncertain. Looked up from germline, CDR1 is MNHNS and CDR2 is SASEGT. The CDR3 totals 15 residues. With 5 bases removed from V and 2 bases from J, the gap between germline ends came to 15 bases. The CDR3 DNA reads TGTGCCAGCAGTCGATCGGGAGGGCAAAACACTGAAGCTTTCTTT. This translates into CASSRSGGQNTEAFF.

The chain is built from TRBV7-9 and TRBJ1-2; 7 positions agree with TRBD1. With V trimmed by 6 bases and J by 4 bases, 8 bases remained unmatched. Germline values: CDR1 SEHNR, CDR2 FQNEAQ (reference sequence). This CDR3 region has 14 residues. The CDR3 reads CASSRGQLPYGYTF. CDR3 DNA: TGTGCCAGCAGTCGGGGACAGCTCCCCTATGGCTACACCTTC.

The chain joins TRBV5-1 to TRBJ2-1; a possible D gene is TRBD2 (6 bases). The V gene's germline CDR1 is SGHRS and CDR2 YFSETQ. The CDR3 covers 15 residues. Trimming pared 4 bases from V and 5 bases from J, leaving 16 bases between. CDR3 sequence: CASSPTTRRDNEQFF. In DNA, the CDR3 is TGCGCCAGCAGCCCGACTACCCGGAGGGACAATGAGCAGTTCTTC.

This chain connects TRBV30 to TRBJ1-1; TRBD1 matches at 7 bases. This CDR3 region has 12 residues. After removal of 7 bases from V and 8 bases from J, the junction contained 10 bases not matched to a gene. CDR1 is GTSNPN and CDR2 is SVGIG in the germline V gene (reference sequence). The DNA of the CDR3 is TGTGCCTCAAGGACAGGATGGGCCGAAGCTTTCTTT. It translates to CASRTGWAEAFF. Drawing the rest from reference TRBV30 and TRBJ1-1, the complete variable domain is SQTIHQWPATLVQPVGSPLSLECTVEGTSNPNLYWYRQAAGRGLQLLFYSVGIGQISSEVPQNLSASRPQDRQFILSSKKLLLSDSGFYLCASRTGWAEAFFGQGTRLTVV.

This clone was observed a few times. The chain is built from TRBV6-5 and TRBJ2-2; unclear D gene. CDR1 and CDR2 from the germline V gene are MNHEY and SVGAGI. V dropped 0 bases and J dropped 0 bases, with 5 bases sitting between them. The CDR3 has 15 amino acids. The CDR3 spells CASSYSQTNTGELFF. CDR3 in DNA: TGTGCCAGCAGTTACTCACAGACGAACACCGGGGAGCTGTTTTTT.

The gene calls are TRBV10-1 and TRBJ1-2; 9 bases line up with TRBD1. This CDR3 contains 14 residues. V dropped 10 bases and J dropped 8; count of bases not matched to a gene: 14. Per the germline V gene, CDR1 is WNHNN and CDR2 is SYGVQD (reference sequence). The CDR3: CANPSWDRVNGYTF. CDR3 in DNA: TGCGCCAACCCTTCATGGGACAGGGTTAACGGCTACACCTTC.

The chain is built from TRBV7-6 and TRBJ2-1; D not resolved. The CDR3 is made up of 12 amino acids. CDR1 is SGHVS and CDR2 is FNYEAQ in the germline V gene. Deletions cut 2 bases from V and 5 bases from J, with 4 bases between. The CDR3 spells CASSLYNNEQFF. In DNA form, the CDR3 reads TGTGCCAGCAGCTTATATAACAATGAGCAGTTCTTC.

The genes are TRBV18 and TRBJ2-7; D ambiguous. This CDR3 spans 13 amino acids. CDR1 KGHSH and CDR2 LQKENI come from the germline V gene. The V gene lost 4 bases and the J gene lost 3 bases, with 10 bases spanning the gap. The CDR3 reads CASSQPGFYEQYF. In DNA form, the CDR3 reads TGTGCCAGCTCACAACCGGGCTTCTACGAGCAGTACTTC.

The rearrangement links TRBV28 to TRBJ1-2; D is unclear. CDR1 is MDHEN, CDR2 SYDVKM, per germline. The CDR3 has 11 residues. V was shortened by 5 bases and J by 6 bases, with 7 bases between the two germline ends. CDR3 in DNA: TGTGCCAGCAGTCTTCAGGATGGCTACACCTTC. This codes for CASSLQDGYTF.

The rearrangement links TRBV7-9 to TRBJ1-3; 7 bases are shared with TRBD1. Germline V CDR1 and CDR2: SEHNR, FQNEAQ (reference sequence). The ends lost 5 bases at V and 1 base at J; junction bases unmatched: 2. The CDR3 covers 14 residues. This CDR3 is CASSPGQSGNTIYF. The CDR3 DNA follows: TGTGCCAGCAGCCCGGGACAGTCTGGAAACACCATATATTTT.

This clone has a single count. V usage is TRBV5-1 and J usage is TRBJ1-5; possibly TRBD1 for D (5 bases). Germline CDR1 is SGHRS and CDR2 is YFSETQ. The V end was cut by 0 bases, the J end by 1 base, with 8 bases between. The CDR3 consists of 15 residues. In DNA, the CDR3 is TGCGCCAGCAGCTTGGTCGGGGGAAGCAATCAGCCCCAGCATTTT. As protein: CASSLVGGSNQPQHF.

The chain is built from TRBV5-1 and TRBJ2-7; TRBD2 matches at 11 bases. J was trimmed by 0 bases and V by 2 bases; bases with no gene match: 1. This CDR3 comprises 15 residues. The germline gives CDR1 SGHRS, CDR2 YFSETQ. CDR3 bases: TGCGCCAGCAGCTTTACTAGCGGGAGCTCCTACGAGCAGTACTTC. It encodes CASSFTSGSSYEQYF.

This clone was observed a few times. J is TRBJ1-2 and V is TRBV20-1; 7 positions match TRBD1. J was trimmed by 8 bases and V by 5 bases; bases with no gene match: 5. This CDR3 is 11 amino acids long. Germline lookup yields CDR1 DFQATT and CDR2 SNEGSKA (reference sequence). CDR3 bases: TGCAGTGCTCGCGGACAGGAGGGCTACACCTTC. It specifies CSARGQEGYTF.

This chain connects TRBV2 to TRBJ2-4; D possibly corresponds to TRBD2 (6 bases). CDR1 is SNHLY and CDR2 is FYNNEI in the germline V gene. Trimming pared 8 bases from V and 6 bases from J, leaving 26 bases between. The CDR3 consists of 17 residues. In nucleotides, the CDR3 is TGTGCCAGCGTCGGGGGTGGGCGGGGCACCCGGGGAAACATTCAGTACTTC. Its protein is CASVGGGRGTRGNIQYF.

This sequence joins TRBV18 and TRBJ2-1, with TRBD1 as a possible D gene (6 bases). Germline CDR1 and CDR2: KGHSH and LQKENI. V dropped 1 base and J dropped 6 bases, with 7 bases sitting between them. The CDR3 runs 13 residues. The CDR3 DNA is TGTGCCAGCTCACCACAGGGGGTCAATGAGCAGTTCTTC. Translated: CASSPQGVNEQFF.

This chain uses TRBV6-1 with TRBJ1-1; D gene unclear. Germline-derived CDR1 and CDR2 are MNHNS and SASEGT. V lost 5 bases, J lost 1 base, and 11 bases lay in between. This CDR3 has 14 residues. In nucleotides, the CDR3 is TGTGCCAGCAGTATCTCCTGGAGGAACACTGAAGCTTTCTTT. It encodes CASSISWRNTEAFF.

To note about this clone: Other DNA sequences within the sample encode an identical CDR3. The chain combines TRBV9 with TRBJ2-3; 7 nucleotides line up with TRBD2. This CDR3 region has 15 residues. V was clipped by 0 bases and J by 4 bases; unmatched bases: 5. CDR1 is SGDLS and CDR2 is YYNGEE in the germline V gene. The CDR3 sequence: CASSVGGGRADTQYF. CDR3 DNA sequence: TGTGCCAGCAGCGTAGGGGGTGGGAGGGCAGATACGCAGTATTTT.

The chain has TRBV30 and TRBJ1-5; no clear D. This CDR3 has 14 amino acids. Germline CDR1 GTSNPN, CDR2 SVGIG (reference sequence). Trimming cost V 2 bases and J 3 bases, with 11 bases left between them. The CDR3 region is CAWSQVFSNQPQHF. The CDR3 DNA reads TGTGCCTGGAGTCAGGTCTTTTCCAATCAGCCCCAGCATTTT.

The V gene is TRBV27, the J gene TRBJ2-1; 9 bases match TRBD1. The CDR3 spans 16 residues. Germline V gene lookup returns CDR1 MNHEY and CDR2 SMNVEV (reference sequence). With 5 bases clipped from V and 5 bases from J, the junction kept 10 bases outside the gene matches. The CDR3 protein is CASSPIPRDRDNEQFF. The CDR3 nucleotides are TGTGCCAGCAGTCCGATACCTAGGGACAGGGACAATGAGCAGTTCTTC.

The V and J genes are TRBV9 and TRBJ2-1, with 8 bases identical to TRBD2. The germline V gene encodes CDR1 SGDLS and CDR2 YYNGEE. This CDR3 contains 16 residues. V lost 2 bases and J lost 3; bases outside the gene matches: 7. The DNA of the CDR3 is TGTGCCAGCAGCGTTTCCAGCGGGGGAATCTACAATGAGCAGTTCTTC. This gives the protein CASSVSSGGIYNEQFF.

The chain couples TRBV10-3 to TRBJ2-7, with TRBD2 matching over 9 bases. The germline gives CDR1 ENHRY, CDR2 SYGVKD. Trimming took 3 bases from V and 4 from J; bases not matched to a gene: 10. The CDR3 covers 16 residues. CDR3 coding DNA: TGTGCCATCAGTGATCCGGGGGGTAGCGGGAGTTACGAGCAGTACTTC. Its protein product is CAISDPGGSGSYEQYF.